This note documents a single TCR beta chain sequence. In the original processing: Using reference gene primer amplification, nucleated cell counts were estimated. Here immunoSEQ multiplex PCR was the method, and the copy in TCRdb shows in-frame clones only, minus some. D and trimming come from the DNA, and the V and J calls and clone size come from that table. The table records 80,000 to 95,000 clones, approximately 91% of them present only once. The germline gives CDR1 MNHEY, CDR2 SVGAGI. V was trimmed by 9 bases and J by 3 bases, leaving 7 bases between them. This CDR3 comprises 11 residues. The sample belongs to a study of blood T cell repertoires in COVID-19. Study summary: Researchers got acute and convalescent COVID-19 samples from the United States, Italy and Spain. PBMCs, B-cell-depleted T cells, or T cells provided the cDNA or gDNA that made up the material.

The origin of this receptor is a human donor with active COVID-19. The donor label of this sample is uncertain. The rearrangement joins TRBV6-5 to TRBJ2-3; D call uncertain. The sample consisted of peripheral blood. The CDR3 region has the DNA TGTGCCAGTACAGAGACAGATACGCAGTATTTT. It is translated as CASTETDTQYF.